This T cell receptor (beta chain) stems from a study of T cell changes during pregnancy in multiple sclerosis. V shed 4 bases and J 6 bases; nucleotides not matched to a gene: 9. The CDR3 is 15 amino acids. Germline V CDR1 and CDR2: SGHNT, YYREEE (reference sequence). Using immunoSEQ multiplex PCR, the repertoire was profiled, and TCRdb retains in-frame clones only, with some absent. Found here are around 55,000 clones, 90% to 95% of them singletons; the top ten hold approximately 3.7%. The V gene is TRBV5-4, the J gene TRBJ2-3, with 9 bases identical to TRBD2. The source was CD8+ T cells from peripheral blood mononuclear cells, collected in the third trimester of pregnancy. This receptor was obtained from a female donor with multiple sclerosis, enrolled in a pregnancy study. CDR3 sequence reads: CASSQGLASGDTQYF. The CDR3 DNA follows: TGTGCCAGCAGCCAGGGACTAGCCTCCGGGGATACGCAGTATTTT.